This T cell receptor beta chain was identified during a study of shared clonotypes between healthy human individuals. The method was immunoSEQ multiplex PCR; TCRdb's version includes in-frame clones alone and lacks a portion of them. The data show about 800,000 clones, approximately 96% seen once. Naive-designated CD8 cells lacked CD45RO, were positively enriched for CCR7, and omitted terminally differentiated effector memory CD45RA+ cells. V was trimmed by 6 bases and J by 2 bases, leaving 3 bases between them. The CDR3 has 11 amino acids. The germline V gene encodes CDR1 SGDLS and CDR2 YYNGEE. The sequence was collected from a man aged 30 to 45 in good health. The V call is TRBV9, the J call TRBJ1-3; no reliable D call. The sample comprised naive CD8+ T cells sorted from blood. The CDR3, as DNA: TGTGCCAGCAAGGCTGGAAACACCATATATTTT. Its protein is CASKAGNTIYF.